This T cell receptor (beta chain) was found in a study of high-grade serous ovarian cancer treatment subgroups. On the study more broadly: Mean per sample: around 14,000 reads, 6,500 to 9,000 unique TCR beta rearrangements.

Tumor samples were obtained before definitive surgery or chemotherapy. The table came from immunoSEQ multiplex PCR; TCRdb's copy has only in-frame clones and leaves some out. The profile shows roughly 3,000 clones, about 75% of them singletons. CDR1 SGHRS and CDR2 YFSETQ come from the germline V gene. The V gene end was trimmed by 1 base and the J gene end by 1 base; junction bases not matched to a gene: 5. The CDR3 runs to 16 residues. Specimen: tumor tissue. The chain couples TRBV5-1 to TRBJ2-5, with TRBD1 matching over 9 bases. This TCR was recovered from a human donor with high-grade serous ovarian cancer. CDR3 sequence reads: CASSLLGQGRQETQYF. As DNA, the CDR3 is TGCGCCAGCAGCTTGCTGGGACAGGGTCGCCAAGAGACCCAGTACTTC.